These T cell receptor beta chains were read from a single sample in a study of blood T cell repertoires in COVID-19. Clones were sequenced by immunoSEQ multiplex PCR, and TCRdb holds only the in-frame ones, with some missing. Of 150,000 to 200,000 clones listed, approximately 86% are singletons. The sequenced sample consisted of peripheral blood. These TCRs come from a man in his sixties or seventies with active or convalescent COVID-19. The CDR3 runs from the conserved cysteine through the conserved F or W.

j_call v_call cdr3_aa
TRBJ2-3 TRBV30 CAWATGVGDTQYF
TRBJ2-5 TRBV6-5 CASSLTGKETQYF
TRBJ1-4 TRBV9 CASSGGPGGLAKLFF
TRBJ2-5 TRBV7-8 CASTRLAVQETQYF
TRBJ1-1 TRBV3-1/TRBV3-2 CASSDGRGGANSFF
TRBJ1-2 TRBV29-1 CSGHRGLYGYTF
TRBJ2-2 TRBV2 CASGQGAATGELFF
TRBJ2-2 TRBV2 CASSAQPTGELFF
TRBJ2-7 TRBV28 CASSSPGQGAYYEQYF
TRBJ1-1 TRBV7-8 CASSLGSTGNTEAFF
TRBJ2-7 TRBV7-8 CASSLEGGLYEQYF
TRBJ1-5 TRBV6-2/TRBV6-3 CASSYRDTDQPQHF
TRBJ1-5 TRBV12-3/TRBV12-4 CASSLTGNQPQHF
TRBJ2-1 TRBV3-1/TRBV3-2 CASSRKGTGTGGRNEQFF
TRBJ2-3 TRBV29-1 CSVDDRGLTDTQYF
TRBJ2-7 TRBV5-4 CASSSKREWGLEQYF